The 29 T cell receptor beta chains below all came from one sample that was sequenced in a study of Ad26.COV2.S vaccination and SARS-CoV-2 variants (dated by TCRdb to the early 2020s). Library preparation was by the immunoSEQ multiplex PCR assay. The immuneACCESS repertoire file appears here via TCRdb, limited to in-frame rearrangements. These files lack a portion of the clones; in checked studies, under half of the deficit traces to unresolved V genes, and the cause of the others is not known. Within this sample are 200,000 to 300,000 clones, with around 88% of them counted one time only. The ten largest clonotypes hold 2.9% of the sample. In light of the paper, this sample's treatment or condition label describes: about 20 received Ad26.COV2.S at low or high dose, single or two shots; roughly 5 received placebo; per-sample allocation not given. Repertoires of vaccine and placebo recipients were sequenced from samples taken on day 63 after the first injection.

Sequencing used peripheral blood, obtained in a trial of Ad26.COV2.S vaccine versus placebo. The receptor source for this set is a person between 18 and 65 years old who received the Ad26.COV2.S COVID-19 vaccine or a placebo.

The V call is TRBV14, the J call TRBJ2-2; D uncertain. There are 14 residues in the CDR3. Germline assignment: CDR1 SGHDN and CDR2 FVKESK. V gave up 1 base and J gave up 0 bases, with 3 bases separating them. CDR3 coding DNA: TGTGCCAGCAGCCAAGTCCCGAACACCGGGGAGCTGTTTTTT. Translating it yields CASSQVPNTGELFF.

The chain recombines TRBV7-2 with TRBJ2-4; TRBD1 is a possible D gene (5 bases). Germline V gene sequence: CDR1 SGHTA, CDR2 FQGNSA. This CDR3 spans 14 amino acids. Between the trimmed V and J ends, which lost 1 base and 6 bases, there was a span of 10 bases. This CDR3 reads CASSLDIQANIQYF. In DNA form, the CDR3 reads TGTGCCAGCAGCTTAGATATACAGGCAAACATTCAGTACTTC. The whole variable domain, filled in from reference TRBV7-2 and TRBJ2-4, reads GAGVSQSPSNKVTEKGKDVELRCDPISGHTALYWYRQSLGQGLEFLIYFQGNSAPDKSGLPSDRFSAERTGGSVSTLTIQRTQQEDSAVYLCASSLDIQANIQYFGAGTRLSVL.

The chain joins TRBV25-1 to TRBJ1-4, with D tentatively TRBD1 (6 bases). Trimming removed 3 bases from V and 5 bases from J, with 13 bases in between. The length of the CDR3 is 15 residues. Germline CDR1 is MGHDK and CDR2 is SYGVNS. CDR3 sequence (DNA): TGTGCCAGCAGTGACTGGGGGCGCGGGAATGAAAAACTGTTTTTT. Translation gives CASSDWGRGNEKLFF.

The gene calls are TRBV7-2 and TRBJ2-7, with D possibly being TRBD2 (7 bases). CDR3 length: 12 residues. Germline V gives CDR1 SGHTA, CDR2 FQGNSA. The V end lost 3 bases, the J end lost 7 bases, and 10 bases lay between the germline ends. The DNA for the CDR3 is TGTGCCAGCAGCTTCGGGGGGCTAGAGCAGTACTTC. Residues: CASSFGGLEQYF.

This clone came up once. The genes are TRBV5-5 and TRBJ2-7; 11 nucleotides match TRBD2. J lost 3 bases, V lost 0 bases, and 2 bases had no gene match. The CDR3 totals 15 residues. CDR1 is SGHKS, CDR2 YYEKEE, per germline (reference sequence). The CDR3 reads CASSLGLAGNYEQYV. DNA for the CDR3: TGTGCCAGCAGCTTGGGACTAGCGGGGAACTACGAGCAGTACGTC.

The chain recombines TRBV21-1 with TRBJ2-7; no check of the table's D call, TRBD2, against the DNA was made. TRBV21-1 is deemed a pseudogene. This CDR3 has 13 amino acids. The CDR3 protein is CARNKGGPPAGDV. In DNA form, the CDR3 reads TGTGCCAGAAACAAAGGAGGTCCCCCGGCGGGGGACGTC.

This chain links TRBV14 with TRBJ2-7; no reliable D call. Germline CDR1 SGHDN, CDR2 FVKESK. V was pared by 0 bases and J by 4 bases, with 13 bases between. This CDR3 has 15 residues. Here the CDR3 reads CASSQDLRTSYEQYF. In nucleotides, the CDR3 is TGTGCCAGCAGCCAAGATCTCCGCACCTCATACGAGCAGTACTTC.

The chain joins TRBV19 to TRBJ2-1; the D call may be TRBD1 or TRBD2 (6 bases each). V lost 8 bases and J lost 6, with 14 bases in between. Germline-derived CDR1 and CDR2 are LNHDA and SQIVND (reference sequence). The CDR3 runs 13 residues. The chain's CDR3 is CASLGGGTNEQFF. The CDR3 DNA follows: TGTGCCAGTTTAGGGGGAGGCACCAATGAGCAGTTCTTC.

The rearrangement links TRBV18 to TRBJ2-3; 7 bases agree with TRBD1. This CDR3 region has 15 residues. The V gene end was trimmed by 3 bases and the J gene end by 3 bases; junction bases not matched to a gene: 6. Germline V CDR1 and CDR2: KGHSH, LQKENI. CDR3 sequence: CASSPETGMTDTQYF. In nucleotides, the CDR3 is TGTGCCAGCTCACCGGAGACAGGGATGACAGATACGCAGTATTTT.

J is TRBJ1-5 and V is TRBV19; 11 nucleotides align to TRBD1. Germline CDR1 and CDR2: LNHDA and SQIVND (reference sequence). This CDR3 has 15 residues. V dropped 6 bases and J dropped 2; count of bases not matched to a gene: 3. This CDR3 is CASRGQGGGNQPQHF. In DNA, the CDR3 is TGTGCCAGTAGGGGACAGGGGGGTGGCAATCAGCCCCAGCATTTT.

This rearrangement joins TRBV7-3 to TRBJ2-3; TRBD2 matches at 9 bases. The CDR3 totals 14 residues. CDR1 and CDR2 from the germline V gene are SGHTA and FQGTGA. V shed 9 bases, J shed 0 bases, and the junction held 4 bases outside the gene matches. The CDR3 spells CASSLAGSTDTQYF. CDR3 DNA: TGTGCCAGTTCCCTAGCGGGGAGCACAGATACGCAGTATTTT.

V and J are TRBV11-2 and TRBJ2-1, with 11 bases aligning to TRBD1. The CDR3 has 17 amino acids. Germline V gives CDR1 SGHAT, CDR2 FQNNGV. Germline trimming cut 1 base from V and 8 bases from J; bases unmatched to any gene: 10. The CDR3 region is CASSLGGRGQGAYEQFF. The CDR3 DNA is TGTGCCAGCAGCTTAGGGGGTCGCGGACAGGGGGCGTATGAGCAGTTCTTC.

This clone was counted a single time. The CDR3: CSVPGGGTDTQYF. In nucleotides, the CDR3 is TGCAGCGTTCCAGGGGGAGGGACAGATACGCAGTATTTT. The chain has TRBV29-1 and TRBJ2-3; D may be TRBD1 or TRBD2 (7 bases each). The CDR3 loop spans 13 amino acids. Trimming took 5 bases from V and 3 from J, leaving 12 bases between them. Germline-derived CDR1 and CDR2 are SQVTM and ANQGSEA.

V usage is TRBV12-5 and J usage is TRBJ2-3; either TRBD1 or TRBD2 may fit D (7 bases each). Trimming cost V 6 bases and J 4 bases, with 23 bases left between them. The CDR3 length is 17 residues. Per the germline V gene, CDR1 is LGHNT and CDR2 is FRNRAP. CDR3 sequence (DNA): TGTGCTAGTGGCCCCAGGGGGGAGGGGCCTTTTCCAGATACGCAGTATTTT. Amino acids: CASGPRGEGPFPDTQYF.

The genes are TRBV19 and TRBJ2-1, with D maybe TRBD1 (5 bases). Trimming took off 4 bases at V and 7 bases at J, with 14 bases between the two ends. The germline CDR1 and CDR2 sequences are LNHDA and SQIVND (reference sequence). The CDR3 contains 14 residues. The CDR3 region is CASSRGPSRNEQFF. CDR3 DNA sequence: TGTGCCAGTAGTAGGGGCCCGTCCAGGAATGAGCAGTTCTTC.

V usage is TRBV7-9 and J usage is TRBJ2-1; tentatively, D is TRBD2 (6 bases). The CDR3 consists of 17 residues. Germline lookup yields CDR1 SEHNR and CDR2 FQNEAQ (reference sequence). The germline V and J ends were trimmed by 4 bases and 8 bases, with 24 bases remaining between them. CDR3 region: CASSSSAMGGLDDEQFF. The CDR3 nucleotides are TGTGCCAGCAGCTCATCGGCGATGGGGGGACTGGATGATGAGCAGTTCTTC. Full variable domain (missing parts from reference TRBV7-9 and TRBJ2-1): DTGVSQNPRHKITKRGQNVTFRCDPISEHNRLYWYRQTLGQGPEFLTYFQNEAQLEKSRLLSDRFSAERPKGSFSTLEIQRTEQGDSAMYLCASSSSAMGGLDDEQFFGPGTRLTVL.

The J gene is TRBJ2-4, the V gene TRBV5-1; tentatively, D is TRBD1 or TRBD2 (5 bases each). Germline CDR1 and CDR2: SGHRS and YFSETQ. The CDR3 runs 15 residues. Trimming removed 6 bases from V and 5 bases from J, with 18 bases in between. The CDR3 region has the DNA TGCGCCAGCACGGTGGGGGTCCCGGCCGAAAACATTCAGTACTTC. Amino acid sequence: CASTVGVPAENIQYF.

This chain links TRBV5-1 with TRBJ2-1; possible D gene TRBD2, 6 bases. V was shortened by 4 bases and J by 6 bases, with 14 bases between the two germline ends. The CDR3 totals 14 residues. Germline values: CDR1 SGHRS, CDR2 YFSETQ. In DNA form, the CDR3 reads TGCGCCAGCAGCCGCAGAAACGGGGGCAATGAGCAGTTCTTC. Protein: CASSRRNGGNEQFF.

J is TRBJ2-2 and V is TRBV15; 14 nucleotides line up with TRBD2. The germline CDR1 and CDR2 sequences are LNHNV and YYDKDF (reference sequence). The CDR3 has 17 amino acids. V shed 1 base, J shed 4 bases, and the junction held 2 bases outside the gene matches. CDR3 in DNA: TGTGCCACCAGCAGAGGACTAGCGGGGGGGCCCACCGGGGAGCTGTTTTTT. Translation: CATSRGLAGGPTGELFF.

V usage is TRBV25-1 and J usage is TRBJ2-3; 10 bases are shared with TRBD1. The CDR3 contains 16 residues. The germline CDR1 and CDR2 sequences are MGHDK and SYGVNS. J lost 3 bases, V lost 2 bases, and 5 bases had no gene match. The CDR3 sequence: CASSEDRGRGTDTQYF. Here the CDR3 DNA reads TGTGCCAGCAGTGAAGACAGGGGGCGAGGAACAGATACGCAGTATTTT.

The chain couples TRBV13 to TRBJ2-7; 8 bases are a match to TRBD1. V lost 5 bases and J lost 0; bases outside the gene matches: 6. Germline lookup yields CDR1 PRHDT and CDR2 FYEKMQ (reference sequence). This CDR3 contains 15 residues. DNA of the CDR3: TGTGCCAGCAGCACCGGGACAGGTCCCTCCTACGAGCAGTACTTC. Protein sequence: CASSTGTGPSYEQYF.

A few counts support this clone. V gene TRBV6-5 combines with J gene TRBJ1-1; TRBD1 aligns across 9 bases. CDR1 is MNHEY and CDR2 is SVGAGI in the germline V gene. V was pared by 5 bases and J by 5 bases, with 6 bases of the junction left unmatched. The CDR3 runs 14 residues. The CDR3 loop reads CASSPTGGRTEAFF. The CDR3 region has the DNA TGTGCCAGCAGTCCGACAGGGGGAAGAACTGAAGCTTTCTTT.

The chain employs TRBV9 and TRBJ2-1, with 8 bases that match TRBD2. CDR1 is SGDLS and CDR2 is YYNGEE in the germline V gene. J gave up 5 bases and V 1 base, and 11 bases lay outside the gene matches. CDR3 length: 17 residues. Here the CDR3 reads CASSVTSGSGPHNEQFF. CDR3 DNA sequence: TGTGCCAGCAGCGTAACGAGCGGGAGCGGACCCCACAATGAGCAGTTCTTC.

The rearrangement links TRBV5-5 to TRBJ2-3; 8 bases fit TRBD2. Germline CDR1 and CDR2: SGHKS and YYEKEE (reference sequence). Unmatched junction bases numbered 8, after V lost 4 bases and J lost 1 base. The CDR3 covers 16 residues. CDR3 DNA sequence: TGTGCCAGCAGCCCATGGGGGACTAGTGGCACAGATACGCAGTATTTT. Amino acid sequence: CASSPWGTSGTDTQYF.

This clone was picked up a small number of times. The V and J genes are TRBV6-1 and TRBJ2-7; TRBD2 agrees at 9 bases. This CDR3 has 16 amino acids. CDR1 is MNHNS, CDR2 SASEGT, per germline. V lost 5 bases and J lost 0; bases outside the gene matches: 8. CDR3 sequence: CASSQGLARSSYEQYF. As DNA, the CDR3 is TGTGCCAGCAGTCAAGGACTAGCGCGGAGCTCCTACGAGCAGTACTTC.

The chain has TRBV3-1 (or the pseudogene TRBV3-2) and TRBJ1-6, with TRBD1 matching 7 bases. Germline trimming cut 0 bases from V and 7 bases from J; bases unmatched to any gene: 3. The CDR3 covers 15 residues. The germline CDR1 and CDR2 sequences are LGHDT and YNNKEL (reference sequence). CDR3 loop: CASSQEGQLNSPLHF. Here the CDR3 DNA reads TGTGCCAGCAGCCAAGAGGGACAGCTCAATTCACCCCTCCACTTT.

The chain has TRBV29-1 and TRBJ1-6; D is perhaps TRBD1 (6 bases). Trimming shortened V by 5 bases and J by 3 bases, and 8 bases separated the two germline ends. The CDR3 has 13 residues. CDR1 is SQVTM, CDR2 ANQGSEA, per germline. This CDR3 is CSVQDSYNSPLHF. In nucleotides, the CDR3 is TGCAGCGTTCAGGACAGCTATAATTCACCCCTCCACTTT.

The DNA for the CDR3 is TGTGCCAGCAGCCTTCGACTAGCGGGCAGCACAGATACGCAGTATTTT. Protein sequence: CASSLRLAGSTDTQYF. This chain joins TRBV9 and TRBJ2-3; 10 bases map to TRBD2. V lost 4 bases to trimming and J lost 0 bases; unmatched junction nucleotides: 5. This CDR3 has 16 residues. Germline V gene sequence: CDR1 SGDLS, CDR2 YYNGEE.

The chain recombines TRBV30 with TRBJ2-7, with 7 bases aligning to TRBD1. The trim removed 3 bases at V and 2 bases at J, leaving 7 bases unmatched. CDR1 GTSNPN and CDR2 SVGIG come from the germline V gene (reference sequence). The CDR3 has 14 residues. The CDR3 sequence is CAWSTGVGAYEQYF. The CDR3 nucleotides are TGTGCCTGGAGCACAGGGGTGGGGGCCTACGAGCAGTACTTC.